Presented here are 2 T cell receptor beta chains from one specimen sequenced in a study of shared clonotypes between healthy human individuals. The table came from immunoSEQ multiplex PCR; TCRdb's copy has only in-frame clones and leaves some out. Of about 2 million clones in the sample, roughly 94% were seen once. Sequenced input: naive CD4+ T cells sorted from blood. Noted subset: CD45RA+ positively selected. Every receptor here comes from a man aged 18 to 30 in good health.

The CDR3 DNA is TGTGCCAGCAGTAAAAGGGAAACGAGTCATTTT. Protein: CASSKRETSHF. The rearrangement links TRBV11-3 to TRBJ1-5; no clear D gene. The CDR3 extends over 11 amino acids. CDR1 and CDR2 from the germline V gene are SGHNT and YENEEA. V gave up 6 bases and J gave up 16 bases, with 16 bases separating them.

The chain couples TRBV5-4 to TRBJ1-2; TRBD1 agrees at 8 bases. Germline-derived CDR1 and CDR2 are SGHNT and YYREEE (reference sequence). The V and J ends lost 4 bases and 4 bases, in that order; junction bases with no gene match: 6. This CDR3 contains 14 residues. CDR3 sequence reads: CASSGGTGIYGYTF. The CDR3 DNA follows: TGTGCCAGCAGCGGAGGGACAGGAATCTATGGCTACACCTTC. The whole variable domain, filled in from reference TRBV5-4 and TRBJ1-2, reads ETGVTQSPTHLIKTRGQQVTLRCSSQSGHNTVSWYQQALGQGPQFIFQYYREEENGRGNFPPRFSGLQFPNYSSELNVNALELDDSALYLCASSGGTGIYGYTFGSGTRLTVV.